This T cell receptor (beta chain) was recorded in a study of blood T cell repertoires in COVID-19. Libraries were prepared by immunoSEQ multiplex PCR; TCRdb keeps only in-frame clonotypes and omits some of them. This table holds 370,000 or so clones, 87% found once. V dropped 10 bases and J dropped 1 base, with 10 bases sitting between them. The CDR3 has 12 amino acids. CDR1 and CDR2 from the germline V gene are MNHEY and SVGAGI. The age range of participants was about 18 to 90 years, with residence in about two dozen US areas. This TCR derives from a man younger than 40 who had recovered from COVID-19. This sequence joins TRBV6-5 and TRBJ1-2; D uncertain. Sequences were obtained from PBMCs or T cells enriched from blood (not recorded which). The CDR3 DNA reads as TGTGCCACCAAACAGAGTAACTATGGCTACACCTTC. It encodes CATKQSNYGYTF.